This T cell receptor (beta chain) was sequenced in a study of vaccination effects on CD4 cells after COVID-19. Study at large: Peptide-pool stimulation followed by sequencing identified expanded antigen-specific CD4+ clonotypes in the ViraFEST assay. It was with approximately 10 IU/ml IL-2 and 8 to 10 ug/ml peptides that 1.5 million to 2.5 million PBMC per well were cultured.

To note about this clone: Its specificity is not known.

This table comes from immunoSEQ multiplex PCR, and its TCRdb copy is limited to in-frame clones, with some not included. This table has 30,000 to 35,000 clones, roughly 74% appearing once. The V and J ends lost 4 bases and 4 bases respectively, with 10 bases between them. The CDR3 totals 13 residues. Germline V lookup: CDR1 SGHTA, CDR2 FQGNSA. When less than 11 days of culture had elapsed, CD4+ T cells were isolated. Participants each got two BNT162b2 or mRNA-1273 vaccine doses. General study findings and limits: Clones from infection and from vaccination both contracted markedly late after vaccination.

The clonotype originates from a human donor who received a COVID-19 vaccine. J is TRBJ1-2 and V is TRBV7-2; D remains ambiguous. Sample: CD4+ T cells from PBMCs cultured without peptide, taken after COVID-19 vaccination. This CDR3 is CASSSRTLYGYTF. The CDR3, as DNA: TGTGCCAGCAGCTCACGGACCCTCTATGGCTACACCTTC.